This T cell receptor (beta chain) was documented in a study of blood T cell repertoires in COVID-19. Across the whole study: Samples came from the United States, Italy and Spain, spanning acute and convalescent COVID-19.

Seattle patient enrollment occurred during active infection, with longitudinal follow-up thereafter. Clones were read by immunoSEQ multiplex PCR, and TCRdb kept only the in-frame ones, dropping some. Here the sample spans about 310,000 clones, 90% being singletons. The CDR3 length is 15 residues. Trimming pared 0 bases from V and 8 bases from J, leaving 17 bases between. Germline-derived CDR1 and CDR2 are SGHRS and YFSETQ. This sequence joins TRBV5-1 and TRBJ1-2; maybe TRBD1 (5 bases). Sequenced material: peripheral blood. This clonotype was sampled from a woman in her twenties or thirties with COVID-19, enrolled during active disease. This CDR3 is CASSLEWRGGEGYTF. CDR3 nucleotides: TGCGCCAGCAGCTTGGAGTGGAGGGGAGGCGAAGGCTACACCTTC.